This T cell receptor beta chain came from a study of shared clonotypes between healthy human individuals (dated by TCRdb to about 2020). Background for the entire study: Three men and two women, aged 18 to 49 years, made up the cohort. For each donor, CD4 naive and CD4 memory were each given three plates, CD8 naive was given two plates, and CD8 memory was given one plate. To estimate repertoire size and how much clonotypes are shared between individuals, the study performed deep sequencing of blood TCR repertoires from about five healthy adults. To increase sequencing depth and limit assay-specific biases, different laboratories used diverse techniques to prepare libraries and sequence TCR repertoires. Each donor's leukapheresis produced roughly between roughly 0.85 and 9.5 billion PBMCs. Overall study outcomes, separate from this receptor: Only blood was sampled, and tissue TCR repertoires likely differ from those in blood. Based on pairwise subsampling, the degree of clonotype sharing among donors was expected to be affected by sequencing depth. Larger estimated clonotype richness was generally found for naive subsets than for memory subsets. Compared with non-shared clonotypes, clonotypes shared by all four sorted-subset donors had higher generation probabilities. Across several donors, roughly 5.4% of naive CD4, roughly 3.8% of naive CD8, 2.3% of memory CD4, and 0.4% of memory CD8 clonotypes were shared. Because the study included a small number of donors, the genetic and exposure-history diversity represented was limited. Even with the large sequencing depth, rarefaction of the sorted-subset datasets indicated that sequencing was incomplete.

About this clone: Its target antigen remains unknown. Base qualities were left out, and no much larger clone turns up one base away. This sample also contains other DNA sequences that code for the same CDR3.

CD8 naive samples consisted of CD45RO-negative cells that were positively selected for CCR7, yielding a CD45RA+CCR7+ population without TemRA cells. Healthy HIV-negative adults with no recently reported acute infections or vaccinations were included as donors. Every donor was a Caucasian adult living in Nashville, Tennessee, USA. After blood collection by leukapheresis, PBMCs were isolated using Ficoll-Histopaque density gradient centrifugation and then cryopreserved in the vapor phase of liquid nitrogen. Analytical flow cytometry was used to check the purity and quantity of each magnetically sorted T cell population. Genomic DNA was isolated from each sorted fraction and quantified by UV absorbance on a Nanodrop 2000c. TCR CDR3 regions were amplified from genomic DNA by multiplex PCR using the deep immunoSEQ assay. Extracted genomic DNA from each cell subset was distributed evenly across all wells of several immunoSEQ 96-well plates, and each plate was treated as a replicate. Each replicate PCR for sorted subsets received roughly 200 ng genomic DNA, equal to tens of thousands of T cell genomes. The purified libraries were quantified using a Qubit 3.0 fluorometer, sized with a Bioanalyzer 2100, and then quantified again using the KAPA Library Quantification kit. Each immunoSEQ 96-well plate was sequenced on its own single-read 150-cycle Illumina NextSeq 550 flow cell. The authors' pipeline ran thus. Because the immunoSEQ output included only junctional sequences and no quality scores, the filtering could not be the same as the filtering used for full-length reads. Sequences were annotated with PyIR, a Python wrapper for IgBLAST v1.9, using IMGT germline references to assign V/J genes and CDR3. Reads were filtered out if the reads had weak V/J assignments (E-value above 1e-6), no CDR3, stop codons, out-of-frame junctions, or ambiguous translated residues. A V3J clonotype was defined by an identical inferred V gene, J gene, and CDR3 amino acid sequence. To compute the percentage overlap between repertoires, the number of shared unique clonotypes was divided by the size of the smaller repertoire. RTK rarefaction, the Chao1 estimator, and Recon v2.1 estimates of unobserved clonotypes were used to assess repertoire richness. OLGA was used to compute generation probabilities for all TCRbeta clonotypes that the gDNA method yielded from a few donors. Not all clones reach the TCRdb copy of this immuneACCESS table, which keeps in-frame sequences only. Checked studies attribute under half of the gap to unresolved V genes and leave the rest unexplained. The V and J calls and clone size are taken from that table; D and trimming were inferred from the DNA. Counted in this sample were 1.5 million to 2.5 million clones; about 95% of them appeared once. Together, the top ten hold 1% to 1.5% of the sample.

The germline V gene (reference sequence) specifies MNHEY as CDR1 and SMNVEV as CDR2. The trim is 3 bases for V and 7 bases for J, with a gap of 4 bases between the germline ends. The CDR3 runs 11 amino acids, cysteine and phenylalanine included. Left in the record is the CDR3 DNA by itself, 33 bases read in frame from the first base. The chain joins TRBV27 to TRBJ2-1; no D gene call is confident. The clonotype originates from a young man in good health. The sequencing input was naive CD8+ T cells sorted from blood. The sample's cell subset or site label is to be understood as: CD45RA+CCR7+. The CDR3 is CASSFGNEQFF. The DNA sequence follows: TGTGCCAGCAGTTTCGGAAATGAGCAGTTCTTC.